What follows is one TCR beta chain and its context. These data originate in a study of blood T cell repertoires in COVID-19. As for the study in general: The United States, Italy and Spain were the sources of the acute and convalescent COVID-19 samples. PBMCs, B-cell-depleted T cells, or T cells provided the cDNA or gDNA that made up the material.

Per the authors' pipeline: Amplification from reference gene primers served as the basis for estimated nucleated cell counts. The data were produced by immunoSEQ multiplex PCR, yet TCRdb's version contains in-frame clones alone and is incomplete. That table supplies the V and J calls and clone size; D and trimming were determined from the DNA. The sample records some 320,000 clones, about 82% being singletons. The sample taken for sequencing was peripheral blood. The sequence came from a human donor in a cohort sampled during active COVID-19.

The CDR3 sequence is CASRTTGLNNSPLHF. Here the CDR3 DNA reads TGTGCCAGCAGAACGACAGGGCTAAATAATTCACCCCTCCACTTT. V usage is TRBV6-6 and J usage is TRBJ1-6; the match to TRBD1 covers 7 bases. The V segment lost 6 bases and the J segment 5 bases; nucleotides outside the gene matches: 7. This CDR3 region has 15 residues. Germline assignment: CDR1 MNHNY and CDR2 SVGAGI (reference sequence).